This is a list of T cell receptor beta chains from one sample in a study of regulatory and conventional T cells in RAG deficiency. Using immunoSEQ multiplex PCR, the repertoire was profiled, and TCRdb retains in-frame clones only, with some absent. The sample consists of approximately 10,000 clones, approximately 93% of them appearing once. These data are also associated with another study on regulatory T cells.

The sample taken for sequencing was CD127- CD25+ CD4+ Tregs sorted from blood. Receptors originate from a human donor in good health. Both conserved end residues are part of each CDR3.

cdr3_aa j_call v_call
CASSLLRDRGGLYNEQFF TRBJ2-1 TRBV27
CAISELNEQFF TRBJ2-1 TRBV10-3
CAWSPEQAKNSPLHF TRBJ1-6 TRBV30
CASSRQGPYEQYF TRBJ2-7 TRBV7-9
CASPPPGGLTGELFF TRBJ2-2 TRBV18
CASSLGTGVIYGYTF TRBJ1-2 TRBV11-2
CASSYGGEQYF TRBJ2-7 TRBV6-6
CASSLVTQGGDTEAFF TRBJ1-1 TRBV5-1
CASSPKQGSSYNEQFF TRBJ2-1 TRBV18
CASSLRAYTDTQYF TRBJ2-3 TRBV28